This TCR beta chain emerged from a study of graft-versus-host responses after intestinal transplantation. Study-wide background: Anti-thymocyte globulin induction, then tacrolimus and steroids for about three years, went to all recipients. Study-level points and caveats: After transplant, early declines in HvG clones were associated with peak levels of circulating GvH clones. Detection of GvH clones occurred in recipient marrow, and some had their first appearance in ileum or blood. High graft-versus-host to host-versus-graft T cell clonal ratios marked allografts of patients with graft-donor macrochimerism.

There are 15 residues in the CDR3. The V gene's germline CDR1 is LNHDA and CDR2 SQIVND (reference sequence). V shed 3 bases and J shed 2 bases, with 12 bases lying between them. TCRdb keeps only in-frame clones here, not all; method: immunoSEQ multiplex PCR. The repertoire includes about 89,000 clones, around nine tenths of them detected once, and roughly 0.31% sits in the top ten. This clone was detected only once. No antigen is known for it. This TCR derives from a human donor who received an intestinal transplant. The V and J genes are TRBV19 and TRBJ2-3; D gene unclear. Sequenced here: unstimulated CD4+ T cells sorted from spleen or lymph node cells, sampled before intestinal transplant. This chain's CDR3 is CASSIRPLPTDTQYF. DNA for the CDR3: TGTGCCAGTAGTATCAGGCCCTTACCCACAGATACGCAGTATTTT. Based on the CDR3 plus reference TRBV19 and TRBJ2-3, the full variable domain is DGGITQSPKYLFRKEGQNVTLSCEQNLNHDAMYWYRQDPGQGLRLIYYSQIVNDFQKGDIAEGYSVSREKKESFPLTVTSAQKNPTAFYLCASSIRPLPTDTQYFGPGTRLTVL.